The T cell receptor (beta chain) under discussion was sequenced for a study of blood T cell repertoires in COVID-19. Here immunoSEQ multiplex PCR was the method, and the copy in TCRdb shows in-frame clones only, minus some. The sample records a few hundred thousand clones, approximately 81% being singletons. The CDR3 length is 18 residues. J gave up 4 bases and V 6 bases, and 18 bases lay outside the gene matches. Looked up from germline, CDR1 is SNHLY and CDR2 is FYNNEI. The sample consisted of peripheral blood. The chain is built from TRBV2 and TRBJ1-5, with 7 bases fitting TRBD1. This receptor was taken from a man aged 40-49 years with acute or convalescent COVID-19. DNA for the CDR3: TGTGCCAGCAGCGTAAACCCAGACAGGGATGGGGGGAATCAGCCCCAGCATTTT. This encodes CASSVNPDRDGGNQPQHF.